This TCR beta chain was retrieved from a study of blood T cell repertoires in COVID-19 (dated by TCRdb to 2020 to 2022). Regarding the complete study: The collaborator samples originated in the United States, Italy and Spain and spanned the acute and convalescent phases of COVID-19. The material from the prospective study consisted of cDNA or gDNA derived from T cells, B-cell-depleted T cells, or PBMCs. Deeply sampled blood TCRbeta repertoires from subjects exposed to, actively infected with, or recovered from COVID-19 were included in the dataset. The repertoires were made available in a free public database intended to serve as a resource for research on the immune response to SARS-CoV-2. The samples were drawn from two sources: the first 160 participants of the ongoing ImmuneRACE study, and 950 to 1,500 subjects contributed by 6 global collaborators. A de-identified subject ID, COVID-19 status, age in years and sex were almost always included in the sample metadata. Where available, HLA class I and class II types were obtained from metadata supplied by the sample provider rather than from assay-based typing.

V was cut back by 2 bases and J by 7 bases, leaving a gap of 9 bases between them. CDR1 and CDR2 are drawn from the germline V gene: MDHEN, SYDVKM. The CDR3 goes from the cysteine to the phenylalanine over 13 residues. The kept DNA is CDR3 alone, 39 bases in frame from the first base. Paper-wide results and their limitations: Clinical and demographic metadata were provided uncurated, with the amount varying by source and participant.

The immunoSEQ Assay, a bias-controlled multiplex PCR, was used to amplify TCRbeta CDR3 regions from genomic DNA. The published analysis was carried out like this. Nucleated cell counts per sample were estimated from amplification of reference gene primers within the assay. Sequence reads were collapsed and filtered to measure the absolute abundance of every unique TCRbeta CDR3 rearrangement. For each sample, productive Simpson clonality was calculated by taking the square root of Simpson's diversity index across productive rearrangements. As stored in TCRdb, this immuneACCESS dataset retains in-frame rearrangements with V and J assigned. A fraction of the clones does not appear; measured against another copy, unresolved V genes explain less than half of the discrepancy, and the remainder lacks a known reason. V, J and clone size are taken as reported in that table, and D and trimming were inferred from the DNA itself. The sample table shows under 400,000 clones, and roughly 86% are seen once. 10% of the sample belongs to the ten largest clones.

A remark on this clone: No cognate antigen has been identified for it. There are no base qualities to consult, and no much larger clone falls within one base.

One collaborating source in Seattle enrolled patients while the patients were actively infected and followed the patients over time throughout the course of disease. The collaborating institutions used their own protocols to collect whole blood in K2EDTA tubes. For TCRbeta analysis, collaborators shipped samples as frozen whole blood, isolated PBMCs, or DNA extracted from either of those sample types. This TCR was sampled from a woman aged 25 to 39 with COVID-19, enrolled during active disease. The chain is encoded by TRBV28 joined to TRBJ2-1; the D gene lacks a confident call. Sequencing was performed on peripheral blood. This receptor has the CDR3 CASSLLAGNEQFF. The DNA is TGTGCCAGCAGTTTACTGGCAGGAAATGAGCAGTTCTTC.